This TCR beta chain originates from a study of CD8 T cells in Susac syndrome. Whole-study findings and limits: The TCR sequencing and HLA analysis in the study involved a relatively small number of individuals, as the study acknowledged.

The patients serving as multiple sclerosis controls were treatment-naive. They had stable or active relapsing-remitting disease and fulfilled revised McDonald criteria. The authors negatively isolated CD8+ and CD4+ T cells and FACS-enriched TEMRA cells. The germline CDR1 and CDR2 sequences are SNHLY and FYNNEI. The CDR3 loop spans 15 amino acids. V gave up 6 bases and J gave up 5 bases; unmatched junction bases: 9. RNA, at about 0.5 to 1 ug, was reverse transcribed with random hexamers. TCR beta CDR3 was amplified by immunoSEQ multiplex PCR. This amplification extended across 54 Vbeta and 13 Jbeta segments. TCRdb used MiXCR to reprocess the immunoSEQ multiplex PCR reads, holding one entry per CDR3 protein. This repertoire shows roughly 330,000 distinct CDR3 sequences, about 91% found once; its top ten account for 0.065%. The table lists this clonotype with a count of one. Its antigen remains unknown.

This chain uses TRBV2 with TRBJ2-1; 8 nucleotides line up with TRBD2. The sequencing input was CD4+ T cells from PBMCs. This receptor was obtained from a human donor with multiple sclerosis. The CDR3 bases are TGTGCCAGCAGGGTCGAGCGGGGGAGTCACAATGAGCAGTTCTTC. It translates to CASRVERGSHNEQFF.